This TCR beta chain was observed in a study of blood T cell repertoires in COVID-19. The wider study: Sites in the United States, Italy and Spain provided acute and convalescent COVID-19 samples. T cells, B-cell-depleted T cells, or PBMCs supplied cDNA or gDNA.

Original processing notes: Amplification from reference gene primers served as the basis for estimated nucleated cell counts. Here immunoSEQ multiplex PCR was the method, and the copy in TCRdb shows in-frame clones only, minus some. That table gives V, J and clone size, and the DNA gave D and trimming. The table records under 200,000 clones, roughly 84% of them present only once. CDR1 and CDR2 from the germline V gene are LGHNA and YNFKEQ. The CDR3 totals 16 residues. Trimming removed 4 bases from V and 7 bases from J; junction bases left unmatched: 14. J is TRBJ2-5 and V is TRBV4-2; 8 bases are shared with TRBD1. The clonotype comes from a woman in her sixties or seventies with acute or convalescent COVID-19. Sequencing used peripheral blood. The CDR3 region is CASSPGGRGLVGTQYF. The CDR3 nucleotides read TGTGCCAGCAGCCCAGGGGGCAGGGGGCTCGTCGGGACCCAGTACTTC.